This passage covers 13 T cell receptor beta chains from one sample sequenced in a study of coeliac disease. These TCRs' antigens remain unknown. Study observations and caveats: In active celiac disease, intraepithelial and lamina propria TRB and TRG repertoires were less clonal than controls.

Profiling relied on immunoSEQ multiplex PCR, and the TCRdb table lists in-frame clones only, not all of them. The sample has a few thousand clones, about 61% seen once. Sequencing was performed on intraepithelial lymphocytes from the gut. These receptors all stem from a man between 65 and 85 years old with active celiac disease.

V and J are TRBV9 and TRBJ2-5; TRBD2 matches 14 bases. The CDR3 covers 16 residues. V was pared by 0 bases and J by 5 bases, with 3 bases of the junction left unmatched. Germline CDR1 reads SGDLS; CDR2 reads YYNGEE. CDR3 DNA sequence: TGTGCCAGCAGCGTAGGGACTAGCGGGAGGTGGGAGACCCAGTACTTC. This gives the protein CASSVGTSGRWETQYF. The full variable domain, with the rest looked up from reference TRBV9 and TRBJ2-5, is DSGVTQTPKHLITATGQRVTLRCSPRSGDLSVYWYQQSLDQGLQFLIQYYNGEERAKGNILERFSAQQFPDLHSELNLSSLELGDSALYFCASSVGTSGRWETQYFGPGTRLLVL.

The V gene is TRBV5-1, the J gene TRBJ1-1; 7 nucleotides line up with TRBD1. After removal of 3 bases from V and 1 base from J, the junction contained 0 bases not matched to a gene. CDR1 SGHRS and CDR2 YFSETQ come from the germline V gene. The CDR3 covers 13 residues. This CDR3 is CASSWDRNTEAFF. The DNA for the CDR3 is TGCGCCAGCAGCTGGGACAGGAACACTGAAGCTTTCTTT.

As DNA, the CDR3 is TGTGCCAGCAGCTTAGGACATTCCTCCTACGAGCAGTACTTC. Protein product: CASSLGHSSYEQYF. The chain recombines TRBV11-2 with TRBJ2-7; D uncertain. Germline loops: CDR1 SGHAT, CDR2 FQNNGV. The CDR3 is 14 residues long. The ends were cut back, 1 base at V and 0 bases at J, with 7 bases in the middle.

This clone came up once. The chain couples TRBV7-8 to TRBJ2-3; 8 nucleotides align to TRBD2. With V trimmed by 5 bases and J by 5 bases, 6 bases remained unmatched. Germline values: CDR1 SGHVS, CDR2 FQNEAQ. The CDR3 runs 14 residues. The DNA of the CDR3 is TGTGCCAGCAGCGTCACCCGGGAGGGAGATACGCAGTATTTT. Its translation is CASSVTREGDTQYF.

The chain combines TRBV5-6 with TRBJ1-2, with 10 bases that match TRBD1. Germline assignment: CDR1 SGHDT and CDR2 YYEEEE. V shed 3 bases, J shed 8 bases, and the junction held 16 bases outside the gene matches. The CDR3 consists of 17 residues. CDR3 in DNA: TGTGCCAGCAGCTCGCTTTTGGGGACAGGGGATCGTGGGGGCTACACCTTC. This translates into CASSSLLGTGDRGGYTF.

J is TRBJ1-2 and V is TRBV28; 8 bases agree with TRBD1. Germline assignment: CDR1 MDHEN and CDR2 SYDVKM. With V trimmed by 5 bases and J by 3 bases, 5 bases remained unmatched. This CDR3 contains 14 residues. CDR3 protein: CASSPPDRDYGYTF. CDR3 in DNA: TGTGCCAGCAGTCCCCCGGACAGGGACTATGGCTACACCTTC.

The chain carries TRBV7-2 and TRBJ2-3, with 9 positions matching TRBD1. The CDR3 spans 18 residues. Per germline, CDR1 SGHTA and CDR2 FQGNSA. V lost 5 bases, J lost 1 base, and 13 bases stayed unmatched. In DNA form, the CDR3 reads TGTGCCAGCAGCCTTCAGATCCGGGACAGGGTAGGCACAGATACGCAGTATTTT. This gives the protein CASSLQIRDRVGTDTQYF. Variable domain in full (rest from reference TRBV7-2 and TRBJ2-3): GAGVSQSPSNKVTEKGKDVELRCDPISGHTALYWYRQSLGQGLEFLIYFQGNSAPDKSGLPSDRFSAERTGGSVSTLTIQRTQQEDSAVYLCASSLQIRDRVGTDTQYFGPGTRLTVL.

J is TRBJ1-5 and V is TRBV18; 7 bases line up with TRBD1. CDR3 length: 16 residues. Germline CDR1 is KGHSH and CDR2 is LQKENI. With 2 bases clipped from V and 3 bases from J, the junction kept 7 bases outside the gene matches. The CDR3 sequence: CASSPYFQGDNQPQHF. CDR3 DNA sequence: TGTGCCAGCTCACCATATTTTCAGGGGGACAATCAGCCCCAGCATTTT.

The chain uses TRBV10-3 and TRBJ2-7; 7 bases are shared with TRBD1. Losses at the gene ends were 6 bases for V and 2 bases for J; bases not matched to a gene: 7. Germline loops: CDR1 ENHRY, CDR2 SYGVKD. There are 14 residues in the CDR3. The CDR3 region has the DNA TGTGCCATCAGAGACCGGGACAGTACCTACGAGCAGTACTTC. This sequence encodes CAIRDRDSTYEQYF.

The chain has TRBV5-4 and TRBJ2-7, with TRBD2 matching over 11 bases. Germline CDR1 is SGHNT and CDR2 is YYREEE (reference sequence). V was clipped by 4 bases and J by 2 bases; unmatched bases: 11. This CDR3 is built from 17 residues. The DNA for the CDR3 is TGTGCCAGCAGCCCAACCCCCTCGACTAGCGGGACCTACGAGCAGTACTTC. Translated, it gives CASSPTPSTSGTYEQYF.

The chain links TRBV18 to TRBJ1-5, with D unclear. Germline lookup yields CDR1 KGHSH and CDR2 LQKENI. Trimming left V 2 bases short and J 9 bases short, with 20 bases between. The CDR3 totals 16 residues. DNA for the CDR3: TGTGCCAGCTCACCAAAGGGAGCCAGCAGTCCAAGGCCCCAGCATTTT. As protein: CASSPKGASSPRPQHF. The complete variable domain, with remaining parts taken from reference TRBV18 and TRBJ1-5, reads NAGVMQNPRHLVRRRGQEARLRCSPMKGHSHVYWYRQLPEEGLKFMVYLQKENIIDESGMPKERFSAEFPKEGPSILRIQQVVRGDSAAYFCASSPKGASSPRPQHFGDGTRLSIL.

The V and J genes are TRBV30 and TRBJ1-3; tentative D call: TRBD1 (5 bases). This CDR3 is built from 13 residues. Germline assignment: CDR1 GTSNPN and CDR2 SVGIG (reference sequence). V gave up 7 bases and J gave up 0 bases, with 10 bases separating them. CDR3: CASTVASGNTIYF. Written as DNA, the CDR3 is TGTGCCTCGACAGTCGCCTCTGGAAACACCATATATTTT.

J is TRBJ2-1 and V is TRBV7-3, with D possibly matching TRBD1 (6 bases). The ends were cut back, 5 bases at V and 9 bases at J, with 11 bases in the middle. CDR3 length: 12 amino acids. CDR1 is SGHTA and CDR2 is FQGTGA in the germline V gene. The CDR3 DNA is TGTGCCAGCAGCGAAGGGGGTGGTGAGCAGTTCTTC. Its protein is CASSEGGGEQFF.